This T cell receptor beta chain was profiled in a study of T-cell memory formation after mild COVID-19. Study information: The study found TCR clusters largely donor specific.

This clonotype was counted ten times or more. Its antigen is as yet unknown. Points from the study as a whole: Cross-reactive memory apparently joined, as some responding clones appeared in pre-infection memory.

TCR alpha and TCR beta cDNA libraries carrying sample barcodes and UMIs came from 5'RACE with constant-segment primers. MiXCR, run by TCRdb on the 5' RACE reads, gives a single entry per CDR3 protein. The data hold fewer than 650,000 distinct CDR3 sequences, with 20% to 25% observed a single time. Trimming removed 6 bases at V and 5 bases at J, with 10 bases between. The length of the CDR3 is 13 residues. The chain uses TRBV12-3 or TRBV12-4 and TRBJ2-2; the D gene is possibly TRBD1 (5 bases). The TCR originated in an adult woman who had mild COVID-19 (a few samples of this study predate the infection). Cell type and time point are not known. Sequencing was carried out using PBMCs or a T cell subset sorted from them (not recorded which). The DNA of the CDR3 is TGTGCCAGCAGAGTGGGGCGGACCGGGGAGCTGTTTTTT. This codes for CASRVGRTGELFF.